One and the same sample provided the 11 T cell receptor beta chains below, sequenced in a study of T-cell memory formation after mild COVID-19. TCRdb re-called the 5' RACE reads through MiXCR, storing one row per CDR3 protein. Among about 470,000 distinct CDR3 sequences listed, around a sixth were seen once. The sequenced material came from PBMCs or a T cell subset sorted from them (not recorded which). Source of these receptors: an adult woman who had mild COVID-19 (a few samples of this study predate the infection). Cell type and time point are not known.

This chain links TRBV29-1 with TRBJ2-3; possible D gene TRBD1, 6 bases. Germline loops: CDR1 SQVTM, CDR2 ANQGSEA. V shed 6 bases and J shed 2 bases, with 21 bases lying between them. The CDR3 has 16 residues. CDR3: CSVDQDAQGNTDTQYF. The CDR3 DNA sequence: TGCAGCGTCGACCAAGACGCACAGGGAAACACAGATACGCAGTATTTT.

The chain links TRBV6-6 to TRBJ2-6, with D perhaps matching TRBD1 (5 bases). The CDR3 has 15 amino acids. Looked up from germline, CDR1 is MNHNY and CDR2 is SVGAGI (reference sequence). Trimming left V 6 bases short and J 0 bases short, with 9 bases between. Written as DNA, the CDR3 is TGTGCCAGCAGGACCGACAGCTCTGGGGCCAACGTCCTGACTTTC. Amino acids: CASRTDSSGANVLTF.

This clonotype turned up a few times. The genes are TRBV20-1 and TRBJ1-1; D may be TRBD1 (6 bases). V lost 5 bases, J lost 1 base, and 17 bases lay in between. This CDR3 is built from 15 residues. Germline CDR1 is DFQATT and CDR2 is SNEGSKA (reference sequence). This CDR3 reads CSAGRDTKPNTEAFF. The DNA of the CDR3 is TGCAGTGCTGGTCGGGACACAAAGCCGAACACTGAAGCTTTCTTT.

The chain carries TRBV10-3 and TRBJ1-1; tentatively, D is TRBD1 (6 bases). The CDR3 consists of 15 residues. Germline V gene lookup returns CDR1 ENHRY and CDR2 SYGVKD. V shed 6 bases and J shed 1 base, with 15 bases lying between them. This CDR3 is CAIRDTTRGNTEAFF. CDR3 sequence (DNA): TGTGCCATCAGAGATACTACCAGGGGGAACACTGAAGCTTTCTTT.

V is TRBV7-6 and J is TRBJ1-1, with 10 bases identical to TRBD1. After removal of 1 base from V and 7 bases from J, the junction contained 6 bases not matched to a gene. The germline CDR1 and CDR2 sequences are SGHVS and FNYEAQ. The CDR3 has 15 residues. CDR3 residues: CASSLGQGARSEAFF. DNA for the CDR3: TGTGCCAGCAGCTTAGGACAGGGGGCGCGTAGTGAAGCTTTCTTT.

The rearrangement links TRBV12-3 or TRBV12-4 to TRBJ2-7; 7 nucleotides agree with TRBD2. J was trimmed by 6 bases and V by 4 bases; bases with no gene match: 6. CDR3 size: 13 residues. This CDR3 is CASSWGGLVEQYF. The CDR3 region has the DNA TGTGCCAGCAGTTGGGGAGGGTTGGTCGAGCAGTACTTC.

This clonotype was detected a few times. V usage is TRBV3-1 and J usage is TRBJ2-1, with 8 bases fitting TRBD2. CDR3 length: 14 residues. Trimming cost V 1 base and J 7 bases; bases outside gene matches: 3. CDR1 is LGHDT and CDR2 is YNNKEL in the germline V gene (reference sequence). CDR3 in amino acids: CASSQAGLGNEQFF. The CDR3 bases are TGTGCCAGCAGCCAAGCGGGACTAGGAAATGAGCAGTTCTTC.

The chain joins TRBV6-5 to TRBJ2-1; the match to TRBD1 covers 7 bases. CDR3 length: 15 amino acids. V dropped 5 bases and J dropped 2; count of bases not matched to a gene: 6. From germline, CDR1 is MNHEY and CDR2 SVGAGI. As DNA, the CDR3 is TGTGCCAGCAGTAGGGACAGTACGGCCTACAATGAGCAGTTCTTC. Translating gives CASSRDSTAYNEQFF.

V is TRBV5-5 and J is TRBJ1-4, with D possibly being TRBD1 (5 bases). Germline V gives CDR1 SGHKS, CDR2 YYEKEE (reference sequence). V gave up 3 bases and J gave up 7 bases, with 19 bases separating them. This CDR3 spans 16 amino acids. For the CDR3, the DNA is TGTGCCAGCAGCTCGATGGGCGTCTCAAGGGGTGAAAAACTGTTTTTT. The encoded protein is CASSSMGVSRGEKLFF.

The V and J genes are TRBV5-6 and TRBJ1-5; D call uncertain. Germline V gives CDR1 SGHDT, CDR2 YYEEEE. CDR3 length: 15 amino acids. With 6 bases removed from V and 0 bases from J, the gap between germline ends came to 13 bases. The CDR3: CASTTSYYSNQPQHF. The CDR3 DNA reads TGTGCCAGCACCACCAGCTACTATAGCAATCAGCCCCAGCATTTT.

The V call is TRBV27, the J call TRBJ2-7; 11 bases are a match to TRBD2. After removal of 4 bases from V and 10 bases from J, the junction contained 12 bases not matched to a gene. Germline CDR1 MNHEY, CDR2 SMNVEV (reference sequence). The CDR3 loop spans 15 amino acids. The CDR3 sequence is CASSSDTSGRSEQYF. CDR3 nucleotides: TGTGCCAGCAGTTCCGATACTAGCGGGAGATCAGAACAGTACTTC.